The text below deals with one T cell receptor (beta chain). Its antigen is undetermined. The data derive from a study of shared clonotypes between healthy human individuals. Broader study findings: What naive subsets generally showed was a larger estimated richness than memory subsets showed. Limited genetic and exposure-history diversity came from having few donors. A handful of donors showed sharing of 4.5% to 5% of naive CD4 clonotypes.

Trimming left V 4 bases short and J 5 bases short, with 24 bases between. CDR3 length equals 18 residues. CDR1 and CDR2 (germline): SGHRS, YFSETQ. TCRdb's table, derived via immunoSEQ multiplex PCR, lists solely in-frame clones and lacks some. The sample includes 2 million to 2.5 million clones, just under 95% of them seen just once. The receptor was derived from a man aged 18 to 35 in good health. Some clones in this sample may be carry-over from other donors' samples. The sequenced material came from naive CD4+ T cells from PBMCs. As to subset: CD45RA+ positively selected. V usage is TRBV5-1 and J usage is TRBJ1-4, with a weak D call TRBD1 (5 bases). For the CDR3, the DNA is TGCGCCAGCAGCCCGCGTCGGTGGTCCGGGGGGGAAAATGAAAAACTGTTTTTT. Translated: CASSPRRWSGGENEKLFF.